The rows below give T cell receptor beta chains drawn from one sample of a study of blood T cell repertoires in COVID-19. Produced via immunoSEQ multiplex PCR; TCRdb's table is partial and in-frame only. The sample yields around 450,000 clones, approximately 90% seen once. Sequenced: peripheral blood. The receptors were sampled from a woman aged 25 to 45 with acute or convalescent COVID-19. CDR3s include the opening cysteine and the closing phenylalanine or tryptophan. D genes are given only for firm matches. Expanded clones get a size class; other rows say once, few or many, or leave the size out.

clone size,J gene,V gene,D gene,CDR3 protein,CDR3 DNA
.,TRBJ2-7,TRBV30,.,CAWSPTRGEQYF,TGTGCCTGGAGTCCGACAAGGGGCGAGCAGTACTTC
once,TRBJ1-2,TRBV30,.,CACKGLSGGYTF,TGTGCCTGCAAAGGACTATCGGGTGGCTACACCTTC
.,TRBJ1-2,TRBV15,.,CATSTLRAGEGYTF,TGTGCCACCAGCACCCTGCGGGCAGGGGAAGGCTACACCTTC
.,TRBJ2-2,TRBV3-1/TRBV3-2,TRBD1,CASSRGQGVNTGELFF,TGTGCCAGCAGCCGGGGACAGGGGGTGAACACCGGGGAGCTGTTTTTT
.,TRBJ2-5,TRBV5-1,.,CASSSALQETQYF,TGCGCCAGCAGCAGCGCCCTCCAAGAGACCCAGTACTTC
.,TRBJ1-2,TRBV4-1,.,CASSQTQLNYGYTF,TGCGCCAGCAGCCAGACACAGCTTAACTATGGCTACACCTTC
.,TRBJ2-7,TRBV27,.,CASSFRRTDYEQYF,TGTGCCAGCAGTTTCCGAAGGACAGACTACGAGCAGTACTTC
.,TRBJ2-5,TRBV6-4,.,CASRQQEIQETQYF,TGTGCCAGCAGACAACAGGAGATCCAAGAGACCCAGTACTTC
once,TRBJ2-7,TRBV27,TRBD2,CASSSGLAGGPIYEQYF,TGTGCCAGCAGTTCCGGACTAGCGGGGGGGCCTATCTACGAGCAGTACTTC
.,TRBJ2-3,TRBV5-1,.,CASSFEGDSTDTQYF,TGCGCCAGCAGCTTTGAGGGGGACAGCACAGATACGCAGTATTTT
.,TRBJ1-4,TRBV30,.,CAWNKDTTGKLFF,TGTGCCTGGAATAAGGACACGACGGGAAAACTGTTTTTT
.,TRBJ1-1,TRBV21-1,.,CASSKALSTGEAFF,TGTGCCAGCAGCAAAGCGCTTTCGACGGGAGAAGCTTTCTTT
.,TRBJ2-2,TRBV5-5,TRBD1,CASSRQGGQAGTGELFF,TGTGCCAGCAGCAGGCAAGGTGGACAGGCGGGCACCGGGGAGCTGTTTTTT
.,TRBJ2-2,TRBV30,TRBD1,CAWGQGAIGELFF,TGTGCCTGGGGACAGGGGGCGATCGGGGAGCTGTTTTTT
once,TRBJ2-5,TRBV7-8,TRBD2,CASSLAQSGGAGETQYF,TGTGCCAGCAGCTTAGCGCAAAGCGGGGGGGCAGGGGAGACCCAGTACTTC
.,TRBJ2-5,TRBV7-7,TRBD2,CASSSRGSGLAEQETQYF,TGTGCCAGCAGCTCACGGGGCTCGGGACTAGCGGAACAAGAGACCCAGTACTTC
few,TRBJ1-6,TRBV30,TRBD1,CAWRPDEVGQGYSPLHF,TGTGCCTGGAGACCCGATGAAGTGGGACAGGGGTATTCACCCCTCCACTTT
.,TRBJ1-5,TRBV12-3/TRBV12-4,.,CASSFQVNQPQHF,TGTGCCAGCAGTTTCCAGGTAAATCAGCCCCAGCATTTT
few,TRBJ2-2,TRBV6-6,.,CASSPPSGRGNTGELFF,TGTGCCAGCAGTCCTCCTAGTGGCAGGGGGAACACCGGGGAGCTGTTTTTT
.,TRBJ2-7,TRBV19,TRBD1,CAINRDREIYEQYF,TGTGCCATTAACCGGGACAGGGAAATCTACGAGCAGTACTTC
.,TRBJ2-3,TRBV6-1,.,CASSEGWGGRTDTQYF,TGTGCCAGCAGTGAGGGCTGGGGGGGGCGCACAGATACGCAGTATTTT
.,TRBJ1-6,TRBV2,TRBD1,CASSGKTGSHSPLHF,TGTGCCAGCAGTGGAAAGACAGGGTCACATTCACCCCTCCACTTT
.,TRBJ2-3,TRBV4-1,TRBD2,CASSQAPAGRGTDTQYF,TGCGCCAGCAGCCAAGCCCCCGCCGGGAGGGGCACAGATACGCAGTATTTT
once,TRBJ1-2,TRBV10-2,.,CASSAGAGYTF,TGCGCCAGCAGTGCCGGTGCTGGCTACACCTTC
.,TRBJ2-2,TRBV11-3,TRBD1,CASSSQTGVGTGELFF,TGTGCCAGCAGCTCGCAGACAGGGGTAGGCACCGGGGAGCTGTTTTTT
.,TRBJ2-4,TRBV4-1,TRBD1,CASSQTGGAGNIQYF,TGCGCCAGCAGCCAGACAGGGGGCGCAGGAAACATTCAGTACTTC
once,TRBJ1-2,TRBV6-5,TRBD1,CASSQGTEYGYTF,TGTGCCAGCAGCCAGGGGACAGAATATGGCTACACCTTC
.,TRBJ2-5,TRBV2,.,CASDRFRETQYF,TGTGCCAGCGATAGGTTCAGGGAGACCCAGTACTTC
.,TRBJ2-2,TRBV5-1,TRBD2,CASSLKGPGGPDVTGELFF,TGCGCCAGCAGCTTGAAGGGTCCGGGGGGGCCCGATGTCACCGGGGAGCTGTTTTTT
.,TRBJ1-5,TRBV6-6,.,CASSRGDSNQPQHF,TGTGCCAGCAGTAGGGGCGACAGCAATCAGCCCCAGCATTTT
.,TRBJ1-6,TRBV15,TRBD1,CATSRLSGTGAYNSPLHF,TGTGCCACCAGCAGGCTTTCCGGGACAGGAGCCTATAATTCACCCCTCCACTTT
.,TRBJ1-1,TRBV9,.,CASSSGPAGTEAFF,TGTGCCAGCAGCTCCGGGCCGGCGGGGACTGAAGCTTTCTTT
.,TRBJ2-7,TRBV6-5,TRBD1,CASNQQGRSDEQYF,TGTGCCAGCAATCAACAGGGGAGATCGGATGAGCAGTACTTC